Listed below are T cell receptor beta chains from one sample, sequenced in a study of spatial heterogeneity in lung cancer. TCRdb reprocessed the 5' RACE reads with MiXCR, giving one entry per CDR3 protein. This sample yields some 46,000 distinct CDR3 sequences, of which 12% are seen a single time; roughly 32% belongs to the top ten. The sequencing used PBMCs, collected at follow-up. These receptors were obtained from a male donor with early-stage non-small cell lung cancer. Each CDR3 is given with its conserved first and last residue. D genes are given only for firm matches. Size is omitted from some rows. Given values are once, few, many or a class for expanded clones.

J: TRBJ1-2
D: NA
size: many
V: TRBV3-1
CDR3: CASRDGPTRSGYTF
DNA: TGTGCCAGCCGAGACGGGCCTACAAGAAGTGGCTACACCTTC

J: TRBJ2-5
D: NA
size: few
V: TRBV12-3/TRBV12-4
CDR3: CASSAGLQETQYF
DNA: TGTGCCAGCAGTGCGGGACTTCAAGAGACCCAGTACTTC

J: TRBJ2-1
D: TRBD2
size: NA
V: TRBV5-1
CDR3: CASSFGREGEQFF
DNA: TGCGCCAGCAGCTTTGGCAGGGAGGGTGAGCAGTTCTTC

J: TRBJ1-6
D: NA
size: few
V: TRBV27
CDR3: CASSFQGRATYNSPLHF
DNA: TGTGCCAGCAGTTTTCAAGGCAGAGCAACCTATAATTCACCCCTCCACTTT

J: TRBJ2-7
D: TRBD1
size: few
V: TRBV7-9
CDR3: CASVTGTGLPTYEQYF
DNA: TGTGCCAGCGTCACCGGGACAGGTCTCCCTACCTACGAGCAGTACTTC

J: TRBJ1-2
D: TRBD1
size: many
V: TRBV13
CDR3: CASSTQGAGYGYTF
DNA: TGTGCCAGCAGCACACAGGGGGCAGGGTATGGCTACACCTTC

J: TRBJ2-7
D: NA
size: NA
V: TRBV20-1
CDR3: CSASPPGRYEQYF
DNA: TGCAGTGCTAGTCCCCCGGGGCGCTACGAGCAGTACTTC

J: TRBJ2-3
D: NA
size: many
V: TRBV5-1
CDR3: CASSPRGPGGLAPDTQYF
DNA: TGCGCCAGCAGCCCCCGGGGGCCCGGTGGTTTGGCGCCAGATACGCAGTATTTT

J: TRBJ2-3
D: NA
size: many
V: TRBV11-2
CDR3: CASGPSRTSTQYF
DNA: TGTGCCAGCGGCCCATCCCGTACTAGTACGCAGTATTTT

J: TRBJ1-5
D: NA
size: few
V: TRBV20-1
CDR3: CSARAGQPQHF
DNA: TGCAGTGCTAGGGCAGGACAACCCCAGCATTTT

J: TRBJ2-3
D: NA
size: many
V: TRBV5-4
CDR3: CASSPRTRTDTQYF
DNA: TGTGCCAGCAGCCCCAGGACCCGCACAGATACGCAGTATTTT

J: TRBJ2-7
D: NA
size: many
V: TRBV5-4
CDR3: CASSLASPPYEQYF
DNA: TGTGCCAGCAGCTTGGCTAGCCCCCCCTACGAGCAGTACTTC

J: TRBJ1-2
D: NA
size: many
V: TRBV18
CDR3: CASSLGTSGYTF
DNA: TGTGCCAGCTCACTTGGGACATCTGGCTACACCTTC

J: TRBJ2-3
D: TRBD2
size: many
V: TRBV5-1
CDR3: CASSPGTSGITDTQYF
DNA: TGCGCCAGCAGCCCCGGGACTAGCGGAATCACAGATACGCAGTATTTT

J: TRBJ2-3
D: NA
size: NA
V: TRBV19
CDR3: CTSSIGDTQYF
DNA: TGTACCAGTAGTATTGGGGATACGCAGTATTTT

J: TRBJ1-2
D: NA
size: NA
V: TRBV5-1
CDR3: CASSLGLPQDYGYTF
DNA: TGCGCCAGCAGCTTGGGCCTCCCCCAGGACTATGGCTACACCTTC

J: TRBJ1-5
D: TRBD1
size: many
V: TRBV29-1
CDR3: CSVRQGNNQPQHF
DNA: TGCAGCGTAAGACAGGGGAACAATCAGCCCCAGCATTTT

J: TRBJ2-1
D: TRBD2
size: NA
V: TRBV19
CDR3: CASSSRLAGGNEQFF
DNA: TGTGCCAGTAGTTCTAGACTAGCGGGGGGAAATGAGCAGTTCTTC

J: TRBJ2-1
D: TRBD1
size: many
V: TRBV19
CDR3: CASSPTGGGEQFF
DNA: TGTGCCAGTAGTCCAACAGGGGGCGGTGAGCAGTTCTTC

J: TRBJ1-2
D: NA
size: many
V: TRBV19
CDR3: CASRLSSSDGYTF
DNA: TGTGCCAGTAGATTAAGCAGTTCCGATGGCTACACCTTC

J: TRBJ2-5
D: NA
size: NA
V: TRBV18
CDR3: CASSPPVRGQETQYF
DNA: TGTGCCAGCTCACCCCCAGTCCGGGGTCAAGAGACCCAGTACTTC

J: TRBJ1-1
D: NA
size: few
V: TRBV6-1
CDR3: CASSEPPGRYTEAFF
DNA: TGTGCCAGCAGTGAACCGCCAGGGCGATACACTGAAGCTTTCTTT

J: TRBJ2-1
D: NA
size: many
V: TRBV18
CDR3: CASSDDTSYKRNEQFF
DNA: TGTGCCAGCTCAGATGATACTAGCTACAAGCGGAATGAGCAGTTCTTC

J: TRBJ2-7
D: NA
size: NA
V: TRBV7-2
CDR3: CASSVSRVSSYEQYF
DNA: TGTGCCAGCAGTGTAAGCAGGGTAAGCTCCTACGAGCAGTACTTC

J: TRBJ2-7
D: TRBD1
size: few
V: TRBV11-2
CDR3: CASSFIRDRDTEQYF
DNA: TGTGCCAGCAGCTTCATCCGGGACAGGGACACCGAGCAGTACTTC

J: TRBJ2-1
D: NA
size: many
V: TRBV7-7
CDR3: CASSLDRLDEQFF
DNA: TGTGCCAGCAGCTTGGACCGACTCGATGAGCAGTTCTTC

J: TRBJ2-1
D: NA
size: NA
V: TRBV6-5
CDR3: CASSPSRNEQFF
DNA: TGTGCCAGCAGCCCTAGTAGGAATGAGCAGTTCTTC

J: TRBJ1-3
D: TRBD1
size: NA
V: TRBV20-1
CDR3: CSARARGLRGNTIYF
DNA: TGCAGTGCTAGAGCCAGGGGGCTTCGGGGAAACACCATATATTTT

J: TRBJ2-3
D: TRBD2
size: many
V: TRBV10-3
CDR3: CAISAGVAGVSDTQYF
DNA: TGTGCCATCAGTGCAGGGGTAGCGGGGGTTTCAGATACGCAGTATTTT

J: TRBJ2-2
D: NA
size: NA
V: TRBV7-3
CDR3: CASSLQPNTGELFF
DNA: TGTGCCAGCAGCTTACAACCGAACACCGGGGAGCTGTTTTTT

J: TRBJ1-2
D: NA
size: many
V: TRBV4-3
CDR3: CASSPTKRFLGGYTF
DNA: TGCGCCAGCAGCCCCACCAAAAGGTTTCTCGGGGGCTACACCTTC